This entry concerns a single T cell receptor (beta chain). Its specificity is unknown. V was cut by 7 bases and J by 0 bases, with 15 bases left in between. The CDR3 runs 15 residues. Germline V gene data show CDR1 as MGHRA and CDR2 as YSYEKL. This sample is drawn from a study of identical twins. Study-wide results and caveats: Fewer insertions were carried by abundant cord blood beta clonotypes, but none was seen in memory repertoires.

A universal primer site was created by template switching, with the cDNA bearing unique molecular identifiers. MiXCR, run by TCRdb on the 5' RACE reads, gives a single entry per CDR3 protein. The sample holds 1,800,000 or so distinct CDR3 sequences, less than 35% seen once. The sequence was collected from a newborn girl in good health. Input material: cord blood. This chain uses TRBV4-1 with TRBJ1-1, with D perhaps TRBD1 (5 bases). CDR3 residues: CASTSASGVNTEAFF. In DNA form, the CDR3 reads TGCGCCAGCACCAGCGCGTCGGGGGTGAACACTGAAGCTTTCTTT.